The entry that follows covers one T cell receptor (beta chain) sequence. No antigen is known for it. Both 60 Vbeta primers and 13 Jbeta primers went into the PCR. Repertoires were generated with immunoSEQ multiplex PCR, while TCRdb's copy carries only in-frame clones and drops some. Seen here are roughly 120,000 clones, 70% to 80% observed once, and the top ten hold 1.9%. The data were obtained in a study of cytomegalovirus exposure and HLA in healthy donors. Study outcomes and limitations: Data from an earlier analysis indicated that most TCR beta V segments were productive either about 90% or about 30% of the time.

CDR1 and CDR2 (germline): MNHEY, SVGAGI. CDR3 length equals 14 residues. Trimming at V came to 10 bases and at J to 2 bases, leaving 10 bases not matched to a gene. This chain links TRBV6-5 with TRBJ2-7, with 8 bases fitting TRBD2. Sample: PBMCs. The sequence derives from a man aged 50-60 years in good health and CMV-seronegative. CDR3 nucleotides: TGTGCCACGGGGGGGGGCCGCCCTACCTACGAGCAGTACTTC. It specifies CATGGGRPTYEQYF.